A selection of T cell receptor beta chains follows, all from one sample in a study of CD8 T cells in Susac syndrome. TCRdb re-analysed the immunoSEQ multiplex PCR reads in MiXCR, keeping a single row per CDR3 protein. Of about 80,000 distinct CDR3 sequences listed, around 94% are singletons. Sequenced material: CD8+ T cells from PBMCs. The receptors here all came from a human donor in good health. The CDR3 runs from the conserved cysteine through the conserved F or W. The D gene is left open where the match is weak. Some rows mark clone size as missing; the rest say once, few, many or name a class of expanded clone.

V gene,clone size,D gene,J gene,CDR3 DNA,CDR3 protein
TRBV11-2,NA,NA,TRBJ2-3,TGTGCCAGCAGCCCACGACTGGATACGCAGTATTTT,CASSPRLDTQYF
TRBV7-3,NA,NA,TRBJ2-3,TGTGCCAGCAATCCCCTCTCCAGACCCCGGGGCTCAGATACGCAGTATTTT,CASNPLSRPRGSDTQYF
TRBV25-1,NA,TRBD1,TRBJ1-1,TGTGCCAGCAGTCCGACAGGGTACACTGAAGCTTTCTTT,CASSPTGYTEAFF
TRBV29-1,few,NA,TRBJ2-1,TGCAGCGTCCCCTTATCCTACAATGAGCAGTTCTTC,CSVPLSYNEQFF
TRBV5-4,NA,NA,TRBJ2-7,TGTGCCAGCAGCTTGCGAGCGGAACTCGTTCCCTACGAGCAGTACTTC,CASSLRAELVPYEQYF
TRBV20-1,NA,TRBD2,TRBJ2-7,TGCAGTGCGCCAGGGGAAGCGGGGGGCTACGAGCAGTACTTC,CSAPGEAGGYEQYF
TRBV15,NA,NA,TRBJ1-1,TGTGCCACCAGCAGGAGGAACACTGAAGCTTTCTTT,CATSRRNTEAFF
TRBV7-9,NA,NA,TRBJ1-6,TGTGCCAGCAGCTTAGCACACAGGGAGGATTCACCCCTCCACTTT,CASSLAHREDSPLHF
TRBV6-2/TRBV6-3,NA,TRBD2,TRBJ2-7,TGTGCCAGCAGTGGCCACCGCGGGGGTTCGTCCTACGAGCAGTACTTC,CASSGHRGGSSYEQYF
TRBV9,NA,TRBD1,TRBJ1-2,TGTGCCAGCAGCCCCGGGACAGGGGTTGCCTATGGCTACACCTTC,CASSPGTGVAYGYTF
TRBV9,NA,NA,TRBJ2-1,TGTGCCAGCAGCGAAAGGAGAACGGGTGAGCAGTTCTTC,CASSERRTGEQFF
TRBV10-3,NA,TRBD1,TRBJ1-2,TGTGCCATCAGTGAGCCTCGACAGGGATATGGCTACACCTTC,CAISEPRQGYGYTF
TRBV9,NA,TRBD2,TRBJ2-7,TGTGCCAGCAGCGTAGGGACTAGCACCTTCGAGCAGTACTTC,CASSVGTSTFEQYF
TRBV6-2/TRBV6-3,NA,NA,TRBJ2-4,TGTGCCAGCAATACTCCCCGGTCACCCAAAAACATTCAGTACTTC,CASNTPRSPKNIQYF
TRBV20-1,NA,TRBD1,TRBJ1-5,TGCAGTGCTAGAGCAGGGGGTGATCAGCCCCAGCATTTT,CSARAGGDQPQHF
TRBV27,NA,NA,TRBJ1-1,TGTGCCAGCAGTAACGGGGTAAGAGCTTTCTTT,CASSNGVRAFF
TRBV7-9,NA,TRBD1,TRBJ2-5,TGTGCCAGCAGCTCAGGACAGGCCCGAGAGACCCAGTACTTC,CASSSGQARETQYF
TRBV20-1,NA,NA,TRBJ1-4,TGCAGTGGGGGGGCGACGGATGGTAACGAAAAACTGTTTTTT,CSGGATDGNEKLFF
TRBV13,NA,NA,TRBJ1-2,TGTGCCAGCAGCTTAGAAGGGGATGGCTACACCTTC,CASSLEGDGYTF
TRBV20-1,NA,TRBD2,TRBJ2-5,TGCAGTGCTAGAGAGATTGCTAGCGGGAGGGAGACCCAGTACTTC,CSAREIASGRETQYF
TRBV20-1,NA,NA,TRBJ1-2,TGCAGTGCTAGAGAGAAGGGATATAACTATGGCTACACCTTC,CSAREKGYNYGYTF
TRBV13,NA,NA,TRBJ2-4,TGTGCCAGCAGCTTTGGATTCAGGGGTACCAAAAACATTCAGTACTTC,CASSFGFRGTKNIQYF
TRBV12-3/TRBV12-4,NA,NA,TRBJ2-5,TGTGCCAGCGCCGATTACGAAGACCGACAAGAGACCCAGTACTTC,CASADYEDRQETQYF
TRBV4-2,NA,NA,TRBJ1-2,TGTGCCAGCAGCCAAGAAAACGGGGGCGCCAATGGCTACACCTTC,CASSQENGGANGYTF
TRBV7-9,NA,TRBD2,TRBJ2-7,TGTGCCAGCAGCTTAGTGGCTAGCGGGACCTTCTACGAGCAGTACTTC,CASSLVASGTFYEQYF
TRBV27,NA,NA,TRBJ2-5,TGTGCCAGCAGTTTGATGGGAAGGATGGGGGAGACCCAGTACTTC,CASSLMGRMGETQYF
TRBV9,NA,NA,TRBJ2-7,TGTGCCAGCAGCGTCTCTTCAGGGCTTCCGGGGGAGCAGTACTTC,CASSVSSGLPGEQYF
TRBV6-2/TRBV6-3,NA,TRBD1,TRBJ1-6,TGTGCCAGCAGCACGACAGGGAATACGCCCCTCCACTTT,CASSTTGNTPLHF
TRBV6-5,NA,NA,TRBJ1-1,TGTGCCAGCAGATCAGGGGTCGAAGCTTTCTTT,CASRSGVEAFF
TRBV28,NA,NA,TRBJ1-2,TGTGCCAGCAGAGACGAAGATAAGCTCTATGGCTACACCTTC,CASRDEDKLYGYTF
TRBV27,NA,NA,TRBJ2-1,TGTGCCAGCAGTTTGACCTTCTACAATGAGCAGTTCTTC,CASSLTFYNEQFF
TRBV24-1,NA,TRBD2,TRBJ2-3,TGTGCCACCAGTGACCGGCTAGCGGAAACAGATACGCAGTATTTT,CATSDRLAETDTQYF
TRBV4-1,NA,NA,TRBJ2-3,TGCGCCAGCAGCCCCCCCCGCACAGATACGCAGTATTTT,CASSPPRTDTQYF
TRBV5-1,NA,NA,TRBJ1-2,TGCGCCAGCAGCTTCCAATCCGCGGACTATGGCTACACCTTC,CASSFQSADYGYTF
TRBV4-3,NA,NA,TRBJ1-6,TGCGCCAGCAGCCAAGATCGAAACACCGGGAATTCACCCCTCCACTTT,CASSQDRNTGNSPLHF
TRBV7-8,NA,TRBD2,TRBJ2-2,TGTGCCAGCAGCTATTCCGGGACTAGCGGGCCGACCGGGGAGCTGTTTTTT,CASSYSGTSGPTGELFF
TRBV2,once,TRBD1,TRBJ2-7,TGTGCCAGAAGGGGACAGGGGGCAGGATACGAGCAGTACTTC,CARRGQGAGYEQYF
TRBV25-1,NA,NA,TRBJ2-5,TGTGCCAGTTCCGGGCCCCAAGAGACCCAGTACTTC,CASSGPQETQYF
TRBV29-1,once,TRBD1,TRBJ2-1,TGCAGCGTTGAGCCGGGACAGCAGGGCAATGAGCAGTTCTTC,CSVEPGQQGNEQFF
TRBV27,NA,TRBD1,TRBJ2-6,TGTGCCAGCAGAAGACAGGGGGTTCTCTCCTCTGGGGCCAACGTCCTGACTTTC,CASRRQGVLSSGANVLTF
TRBV29-1,NA,NA,TRBJ2-2,TGCAGCGTTGTCACACCGAACACCGGGGAGCTGTTTTTT,CSVVTPNTGELFF
TRBV5-4,NA,NA,TRBJ2-1,TGTGCCAGCAGCTTGGTTGGGGAGGTGGTTGAGCAGTTCTTC,CASSLVGEVVEQFF
TRBV13,once,NA,TRBJ2-2,TGTGCCAGCAGCTTAGTTCTGGAGAACACCGGGGAGCTGTTTTTT,CASSLVLENTGELFF
TRBV20-1,NA,NA,TRBJ2-4,TGCAGTGCTGCTAGGGAGGCCAAAAACATTCAGTACTTC,CSAAREAKNIQYF
TRBV20-1,NA,TRBD1,TRBJ2-1,TGCAGTGCTCCACAGGGACAGGGTTCCTACAATGAGCAGTTCTTC,CSAPQGQGSYNEQFF
TRBV5-5,once,NA,TRBJ1-2,TGTGCCAGCAGCGCGGAGGGCCAGGGTGACTATGGCTACACCTTC,CASSAEGQGDYGYTF
TRBV27,NA,NA,TRBJ2-1,TGTGCCAGCAGTTTGAGGGCTGGGCCAGGGGGGTACAATGAGCAGTTCTTC,CASSLRAGPGGYNEQFF
TRBV9,NA,NA,TRBJ2-1,TGTGCCAGCAGCGCGGCCGTTCGGGGTGAGCAGTTCTTC,CASSAAVRGEQFF
TRBV20-1,NA,TRBD2,TRBJ2-3,TGCAGTGCTAGAGATGGGCTAGCGGGGGGCCTTTTCACAGATACGCAGTATTTT,CSARDGLAGGLFTDTQYF
TRBV7-9,NA,NA,TRBJ2-1,TGTGCCAGCAGCTCTCCCTGGGGCGACTCCTACAATGAGCAGTTCTTC,CASSSPWGDSYNEQFF
TRBV5-1,once,NA,TRBJ2-1,TGCGCCAGCAGAGCTCTCGACACCAACCCCTACAATGAGCAGTTCTTC,CASRALDTNPYNEQFF
TRBV23-1,NA,NA,TRBJ2-2,TGCGCCAGCAGCAAAAAGCTTGCAGGGTCGCTCACCGGGGAGCTGTTTTTT,CASSKKLAGSLTGELFF
TRBV6-2/TRBV6-3,NA,NA,TRBJ2-5,TGTGCCAGCAGTGTGCTTCCGGAAGAGACCCAGTACTTC,CASSVLPEETQYF
TRBV12-3/TRBV12-4,NA,NA,TRBJ2-7,TGTGCCAGCAGTTTAACGGTAACCTACGAGCAGTACTTC,CASSLTVTYEQYF